One sample yielded the 23 T cell receptor beta chains listed below, sequenced in a study of metastatic and nonmetastatic thyroid tumors. TCRdb reassembled clones from the PCR reads with MiXCR. The sample includes fewer than 13,000 clones, less than 15% of them seen just once. Thyroid surgery was preceded by no treatment in any patient. The specimen sequenced was blood. Source of these receptors: a female donor with papillary thyroid cancer or a benign thyroid nodule (not recorded which). Some clones in this sample may be carry-over from other donors' samples.

By share, this clone ranks as medium-sized. The chain joins TRBV24-1 to TRBJ2-1; D ambiguous. The V and J ends lost 4 bases and 3 bases respectively, with 9 bases between them. Looked up from germline, CDR1 is KGHDR and CDR2 is SFDVKD. CDR3 length: 14 amino acids. The CDR3 sequence: CATSDSSRYNEQFF. The CDR3 DNA follows: TGTGCCACCAGTGACAGTTCCCGCTACAATGAGCAGTTCTTC.

Ten or more counts support this clone. The chain has TRBV5-4 and TRBJ2-3; unclear D gene. There are 15 residues in the CDR3. The germline CDR1 and CDR2 sequences are SGHNT and YYREEE (reference sequence). Between the trimmed V and J ends, which lost 4 bases and 1 base, there was a span of 13 bases. As DNA, the CDR3 is TGTGCCAGCAGCCCGACTCGGCACGGCACAGATACGCAGTATTTT. Translating it yields CASSPTRHGTDTQYF.

The V and J genes are TRBV4-3 and TRBJ2-1; TRBD2 agrees at 7 bases. Looked up from germline, CDR1 is LGHNA and CDR2 is YSLEER. CDR3 length equals 15 residues. Trimming removed 1 base from V and 9 bases from J; junction bases left unmatched: 9. DNA of the CDR3: TGCGCCAGCAGCCAAGTACGCGGGAGTGGCTTTGAGCAGTTCTTC. It is translated as CASSQVRGSGFEQFF.

The table lists this clone with many counts. The chain combines TRBV29-1 with TRBJ2-1; unclear D gene. The CDR3 loop spans 14 amino acids. Germline CDR1 is SQVTM and CDR2 is ANQGSEA. Trimming took off 3 bases at V and 7 bases at J, with 16 bases between the two ends. The CDR3 reads CSVDLTLNSNEQFF. The CDR3, as DNA: TGCAGCGTTGATTTGACTCTTAATTCTAATGAGCAGTTCTTC.

This clone was detected ten times or more. The rearrangement joins TRBV4-2 to TRBJ1-5, with a weak D call TRBD1 (5 bases). V was pared by 0 bases and J by 7 bases, with 16 bases between. CDR1 is LGHNA and CDR2 is YNFKEQ in the germline V gene. The CDR3 has 16 amino acids. The CDR3 nucleotides read TGTGCCAGCAGCCAAGATACAGGAATGGGTGACCAGCCCCAGCATTTT. It yields the protein CASSQDTGMGDQPQHF.

By sample fraction, this clone is medium-sized. This chain uses TRBV12-3 or TRBV12-4 with TRBJ2-1; 7 positions agree with TRBD2. The CDR3 extends over 17 amino acids. Unmatched junction bases numbered 14, after V lost 4 bases and J lost 5 bases. The CDR3 loop is CASSWAGMAGDNNEQFF. The CDR3 DNA reads TGTGCCAGCAGTTGGGCCGGTATGGCGGGGGATAACAATGAGCAGTTCTTC.

This clone was observed many times. V gene TRBV5-1 combines with J gene TRBJ1-1; TRBD1 aligns across 9 bases. CDR1 is SGHRS and CDR2 is YFSETQ in the germline V gene. Losses at the gene ends were 7 bases for V and 4 bases for J; bases not matched to a gene: 8. The CDR3 runs 14 residues. CDR3 in amino acids: CASRWDRAGTEAFF. In DNA form, the CDR3 reads TGCGCCAGCCGCTGGGACAGGGCGGGCACTGAAGCTTTCTTT.

This clone was counted many times. The V gene is TRBV7-9, the J gene TRBJ2-5; D gene unclear. V lost 6 bases, J lost 4 bases, and 3 bases lay in between. Per the germline V gene, CDR1 is SEHNR and CDR2 is FQNEAQ (reference sequence). The CDR3 totals 10 residues. CDR3 DNA: TGTGCCAGCAGGGGAGAGACCCAGTACTTC. Protein: CASRGETQYF.

This clone showed up many times. The chain uses TRBV4-2 and TRBJ1-1, with D perhaps TRBD1 (5 bases). The CDR3 loop spans 15 amino acids. The germline V and J ends were trimmed by 4 bases and 2 bases, with 14 bases remaining between them. Germline V gives CDR1 LGHNA, CDR2 YNFKEQ. CDR3 loop: CASSPAGTQNTEAFF. In DNA form, the CDR3 reads TGTGCCAGCAGCCCCGCTGGGACTCAAAACACTGAAGCTTTCTTT.

Judged by abundance, this clone is medium-sized. This chain connects TRBV2 to TRBJ1-6; possible D gene TRBD1, 6 bases. Germline CDR1 and CDR2: SNHLY and FYNNEI. This CDR3 is built from 12 residues. Trimming pared 7 bases from V and 7 bases from J, leaving 8 bases between. CDR3 amino acids: CASKRGNSPLHF. The CDR3 DNA reads TGTGCCAGCAAAAGGGGGAATTCACCCCTCCACTTT.

This clone is termed medium-sized. The J gene is TRBJ2-2, the V gene TRBV18, with D maybe TRBD2 (6 bases). There are 13 residues in the CDR3. Trimming stripped 4 bases from V and 4 bases from J, with 7 bases between. CDR1 and CDR2 (germline): KGHSH, LQKENI. The CDR3 DNA reads TGTGCCAGCTCACGGGAGGCCACCGGGGAGCTGTTTTTT. It specifies CASSREATGELFF.

This clone was observed a handful of times. This chain joins TRBV27 and TRBJ2-5; the D is unclear. The V end lost 5 bases, the J end lost 5 bases, and 15 bases lay between the germline ends. CDR3 length equals 14 residues. Germline V gene lookup returns CDR1 MNHEY and CDR2 SMNVEV (reference sequence). This CDR3 reads CASSTLRVLETQYF. DNA of the CDR3: TGTGCCAGCAGTACTCTCCGGGTTTTGGAGACCCAGTACTTC.

This clone has a count of ten or more. The CDR3 reads CASSRRGGQPQHF. CDR3 nucleotide sequence: TGTGCCAGCAGCCGACGGGGGGGACAGCCCCAGCATTTT. V usage is TRBV7-2 and J usage is TRBJ1-5; D perhaps matches TRBD1 (5 bases). Germline loops: CDR1 SGHTA, CDR2 FQGNSA. Trimming cost V 5 bases and J 7 bases, with 12 bases left between them. The CDR3 loop spans 13 amino acids.

This clone is medium-sized within its sample. The V call is TRBV6-1, the J call TRBJ1-3, with D perhaps TRBD1 (6 bases). This CDR3 is 12 amino acids long. Germline lookup yields CDR1 MNHNS and CDR2 SASEGT. V lost 6 bases, J lost 6 bases, and 9 bases lay in between. As DNA, the CDR3 is TGTGCCAGCAGACACAGGGTAAACACCATATATTTT. Its translation is CASRHRVNTIYF.

The table lists this clone with many counts. The chain is built from TRBV2 and TRBJ2-3; D is possibly TRBD1 (6 bases). This CDR3 is 14 amino acids long. The V gene's germline CDR1 is SNHLY and CDR2 FYNNEI. V lost 4 bases and J 6 bases, leaving 14 bases between the germline ends. The CDR3 spells CASSVNRDSDTQYF. In DNA form, the CDR3 reads TGTGCCAGCAGTGTAAACAGGGATTCCGATACGCAGTATTTT.

This clone was found many times. A single base separates this from a much larger clone, so it may be a read error. This same CDR3 is encoded by further DNA sequences in the sample. The V call is TRBV20-1, the J call TRBJ2-2; D may be TRBD2 (5 bases). This CDR3 is 14 amino acids long. The germline CDR1 and CDR2 sequences are DFQATT and SNEGSKA (reference sequence). Trimming removed 2 bases at V and 5 bases at J, with 12 bases between. CDR3 amino acids: CSARREIGTGELFF. The CDR3, as DNA: TGCAGTGCTAGAAGGGAGATAGGGACCGGGGAGCTGTTTTTT.

This clone is labeled as medium-sized. The genes are TRBV20-1 and TRBJ2-2; 10 bases are a match to TRBD1. CDR1 and CDR2 from the germline V gene are DFQATT and SNEGSKA (reference sequence). The CDR3 extends over 15 amino acids. Trimming at V came to 6 bases and at J to 2 bases, leaving 6 bases not matched to a gene. The CDR3 spells CSAARQGANTGELFF. In DNA form, the CDR3 reads TGCAGTGCCGCTAGACAGGGGGCCAACACCGGGGAGCTGTTTTTT.

By share, this clone ranks as medium-sized. The chain recombines TRBV6-1 with TRBJ1-1; maybe TRBD1 (5 bases). CDR1 is MNHNS, CDR2 SASEGT, per germline. With 5 bases removed from V and 0 bases from J, the gap between germline ends came to 13 bases. There are 15 residues in the CDR3. This CDR3 is CASSSGTGMNTEAFF. CDR3 bases: TGTGCCAGCAGTTCAGGGACGGGAATGAACACTGAAGCTTTCTTT.

This clone has a count of ten or more. The chain combines TRBV13 with TRBJ2-1; 12 bases fit TRBD2. The V and J ends lost 7 bases and 7 bases, in that order; junction bases with no gene match: 11. The CDR3 runs to 16 residues. Per the germline V gene, CDR1 is PRHDT and CDR2 is FYEKMQ (reference sequence). CDR3 amino acids: CASTVVGLAGRNEQFF. CDR3 nucleotides: TGTGCCAGCACCGTGGTGGGACTAGCGGGCCGTAATGAGCAGTTCTTC.

This chain uses TRBV5-1 with TRBJ1-4, with unresolved D. Trimming stripped 6 bases from V and 16 bases from J, with 10 bases between. The CDR3 spans 9 residues. Germline V gene lookup returns CDR1 SGHRS and CDR2 YFSETQ. For the CDR3, the DNA is TGCGCCAGCACCTCAGGAGAGTTTTTT. Its translation: CASTSGEFF.

This clone was counted at least ten times. V and J are TRBV20-1 and TRBJ2-7, with 8 nucleotides matching TRBD2. V lost 7 bases to trimming and J lost 4 bases; unmatched junction nucleotides: 12. CDR1 DFQATT and CDR2 SNEGSKA come from the germline V gene (reference sequence). This CDR3 is built from 14 residues. In nucleotides, the CDR3 is TGCAGTGGTCGGGGGGGGGCCGACCCTTACGAGCAGTACTTC. It is translated as CSGRGGADPYEQYF.

The sample holds many counts of this clone. The V and J genes are TRBV4-1 and TRBJ1-1; 7 nucleotides match TRBD1. The CDR3 consists of 11 residues. Germline V gene lookup returns CDR1 MGHRA and CDR2 YSYEKL. The V segment lost 9 bases and the J segment 6 bases; nucleotides outside the gene matches: 4. The CDR3 nucleotides read TGCGCCAGTAGGGACAGATCTGAAGCTTTCTTT. It yields the protein CASRDRSEAFF.

This clone rates as medium-sized (0.01 to 0.1%). The genes are TRBV12-3 or TRBV12-4 and TRBJ2-5, with TRBD2 as a possible D gene (6 bases). V dropped 4 bases and J dropped 7 bases, with 16 bases sitting between them. The CDR3 is 14 amino acids. In nucleotides, the CDR3 is TGTGCCAGCAGTTCGGACTATCCAAGCGGGACCCAGTACTTC. Amino acid sequence: CASSSDYPSGTQYF.